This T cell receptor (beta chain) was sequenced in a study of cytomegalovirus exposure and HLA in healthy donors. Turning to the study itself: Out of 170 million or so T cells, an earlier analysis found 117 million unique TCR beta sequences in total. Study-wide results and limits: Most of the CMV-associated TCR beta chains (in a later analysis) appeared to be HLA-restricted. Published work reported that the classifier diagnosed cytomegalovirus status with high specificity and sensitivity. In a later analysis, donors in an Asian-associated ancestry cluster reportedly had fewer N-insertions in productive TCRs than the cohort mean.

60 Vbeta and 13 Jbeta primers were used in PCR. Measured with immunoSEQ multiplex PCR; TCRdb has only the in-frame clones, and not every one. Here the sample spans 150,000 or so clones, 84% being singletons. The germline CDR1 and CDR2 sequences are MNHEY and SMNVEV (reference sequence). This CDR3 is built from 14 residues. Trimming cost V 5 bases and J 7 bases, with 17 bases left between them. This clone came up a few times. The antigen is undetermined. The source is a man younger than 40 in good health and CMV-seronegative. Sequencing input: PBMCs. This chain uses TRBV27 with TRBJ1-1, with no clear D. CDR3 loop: CASSPTIDKYEAFF. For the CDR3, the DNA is TGTGCCAGCAGTCCTACCATCGACAAGTATGAAGCTTTCTTT.